This TCR beta chain was retrieved from a study of blood T cell repertoires in COVID-19. In the study overall: Samples representing acute and convalescent COVID-19 were sourced from the United States, Italy and Spain. Sources were T cells, B-cell-depleted T cells, or PBMCs; the material itself was cDNA or gDNA.

The CDR3 is 13 amino acids. V lost 6 bases, J lost 5 bases, and 13 bases lay in between. Germline V CDR1 and CDR2: MNHEY, SVGAGI. Per the original data handling: Amplification from reference gene primers served as the basis for estimated nucleated cell counts. Only in-frame clones appear in the TCRdb table, and some are missing; sequencing was by immunoSEQ multiplex PCR. V, J and clone size reflect that table, while D and trimming were determined from the DNA. The sample lists some 290,000 clones; approximately 89% were seen once. The sequence was obtained from a woman in her twenties or thirties with COVID-19, enrolled during active disease. This chain joins TRBV6-5 and TRBJ1-2, with a tentative D call TRBD1 (5 bases). The sequenced sample was peripheral blood. CDR3 bases: TGTGCCAGCAGACCCTCGGAGGGGTATGGCTACACCTTC. Translation gives CASRPSEGYGYTF.